This TCR beta chain was captured in a study of chemoradiotherapy in HPV16-positive cancers. At the level of the study: Candidate HPV-specific T-cell clones and common TCR motifs came from functional assays in two HPV16-positive patients.

V shed 4 bases and J 3 bases; nucleotides not matched to a gene: 8. The CDR3 is 16 amino acids. Per the germline V gene, CDR1 is MNHEY and CDR2 is SMNVEV (reference sequence). This clone was detected a few times. The antigen is unknown. General study findings and limits: Better recurrence-free survival went with HPV-responsive T-cell expansion in HPV16-positive patients.

Sequenced by immunoSEQ multiplex PCR; TCRdb stores in-frame clones only, minus some. The sample contains 7,700 or so clones, about 63% of which appear only once. Sampling was done from a patient who underwent chemoradiotherapy. The clonotype was recovered from a human donor with HPV-associated anogenital cancer. The rearrangement links TRBV27 to TRBJ2-2, with 7 bases that match TRBD1. The CDR3 region has the DNA TGTGCCAGCAGTTGGCACAGGGGTGTCGACACCGGGGAGCTGTTTTTT. It translates to CASSWHRGVDTGELFF.